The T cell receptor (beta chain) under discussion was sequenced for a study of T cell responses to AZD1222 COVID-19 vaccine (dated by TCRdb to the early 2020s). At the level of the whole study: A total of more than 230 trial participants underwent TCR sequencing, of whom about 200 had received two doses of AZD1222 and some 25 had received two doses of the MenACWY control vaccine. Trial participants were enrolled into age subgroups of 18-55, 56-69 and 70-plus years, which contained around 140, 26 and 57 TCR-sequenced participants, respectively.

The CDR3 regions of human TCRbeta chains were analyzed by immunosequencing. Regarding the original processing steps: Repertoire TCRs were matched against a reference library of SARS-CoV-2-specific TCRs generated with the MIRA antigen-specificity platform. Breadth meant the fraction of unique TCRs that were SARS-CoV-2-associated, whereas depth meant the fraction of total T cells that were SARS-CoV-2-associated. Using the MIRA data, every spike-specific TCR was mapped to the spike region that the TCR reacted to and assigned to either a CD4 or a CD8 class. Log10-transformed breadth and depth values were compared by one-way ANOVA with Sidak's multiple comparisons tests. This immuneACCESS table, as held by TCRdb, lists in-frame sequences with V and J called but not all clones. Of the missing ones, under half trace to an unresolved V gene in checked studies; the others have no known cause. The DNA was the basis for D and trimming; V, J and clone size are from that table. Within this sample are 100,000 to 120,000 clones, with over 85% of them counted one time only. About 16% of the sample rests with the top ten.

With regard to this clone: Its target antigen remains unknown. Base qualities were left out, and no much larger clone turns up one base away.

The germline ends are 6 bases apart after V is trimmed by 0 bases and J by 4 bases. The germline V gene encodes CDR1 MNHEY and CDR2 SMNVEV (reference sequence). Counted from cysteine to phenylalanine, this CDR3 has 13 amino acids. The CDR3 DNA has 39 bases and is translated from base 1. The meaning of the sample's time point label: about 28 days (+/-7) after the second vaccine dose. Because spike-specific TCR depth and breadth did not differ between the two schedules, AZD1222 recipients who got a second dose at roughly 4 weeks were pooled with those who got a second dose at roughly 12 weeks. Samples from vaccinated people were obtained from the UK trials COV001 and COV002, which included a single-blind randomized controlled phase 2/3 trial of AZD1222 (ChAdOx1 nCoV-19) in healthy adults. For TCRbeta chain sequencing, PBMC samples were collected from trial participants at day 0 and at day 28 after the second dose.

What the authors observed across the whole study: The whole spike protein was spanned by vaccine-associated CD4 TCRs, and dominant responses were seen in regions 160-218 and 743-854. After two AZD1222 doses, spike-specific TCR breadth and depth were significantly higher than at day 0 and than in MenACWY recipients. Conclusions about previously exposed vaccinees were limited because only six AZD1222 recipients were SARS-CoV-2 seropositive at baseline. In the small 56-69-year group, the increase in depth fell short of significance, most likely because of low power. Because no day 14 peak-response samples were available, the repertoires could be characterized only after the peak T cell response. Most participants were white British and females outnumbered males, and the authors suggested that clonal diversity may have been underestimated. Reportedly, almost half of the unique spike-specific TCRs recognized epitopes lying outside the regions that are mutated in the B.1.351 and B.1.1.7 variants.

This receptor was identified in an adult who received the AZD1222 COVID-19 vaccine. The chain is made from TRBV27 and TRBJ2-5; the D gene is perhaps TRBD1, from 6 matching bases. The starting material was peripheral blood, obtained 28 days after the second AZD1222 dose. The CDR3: CASSLSGGETQYF. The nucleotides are TGTGCCAGCAGTTTATCAGGGGGAGAGACCCAGTACTTC.